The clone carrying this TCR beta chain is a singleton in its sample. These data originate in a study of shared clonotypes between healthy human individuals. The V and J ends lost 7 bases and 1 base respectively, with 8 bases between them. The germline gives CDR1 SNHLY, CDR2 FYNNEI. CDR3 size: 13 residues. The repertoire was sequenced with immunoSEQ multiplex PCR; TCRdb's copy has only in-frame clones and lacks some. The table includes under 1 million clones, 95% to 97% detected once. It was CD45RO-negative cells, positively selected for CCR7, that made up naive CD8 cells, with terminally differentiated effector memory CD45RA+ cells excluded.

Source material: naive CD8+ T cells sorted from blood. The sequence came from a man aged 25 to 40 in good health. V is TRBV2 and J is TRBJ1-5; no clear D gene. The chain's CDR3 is CASTGGSNQPQHF. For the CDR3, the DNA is TGTGCCAGCACGGGAGGAAGCAATCAGCCCCAGCATTTT.